This T cell receptor (beta chain) came from a study of T cell repertoires in cytomegalovirus infection. TCRdb passed the reads through MiXCR, listing each CDR3 protein once. The sample lists about 110,000 distinct CDR3 sequences, over 30% occurring once. Overall study findings and caveats: Using cumulative public TCR beta family frequency, the authors identified those who carried CMV together with the relevant HLA. Dominant in the ex vivo response were TCR beta clonotypes restricted by HLA-C and specific for CMV.

CDR3 length: 15 amino acids. The ends were cut back, 5 bases at V and 6 bases at J, with 18 bases in the middle. This clonotype was detected a few times. No antigen is known for it. The origin of this receptor is a human donor in good health (CMV status not recorded). Some clones in this sample may be carry-over from other donors' samples. V and J are TRBV12-3 or TRBV12-4 and TRBJ2-3; D possibly corresponds to TRBD2 (5 bases). The sample was CD8+ T cells from cultured PBMCs, taken from culture after CMV antigen stimulation. The CDR3 bases are TGTGCCAGCAGTCCGGGAAGGACCTACCTGGATACGCAGTATTTT. This encodes CASSPGRTYLDTQYF.